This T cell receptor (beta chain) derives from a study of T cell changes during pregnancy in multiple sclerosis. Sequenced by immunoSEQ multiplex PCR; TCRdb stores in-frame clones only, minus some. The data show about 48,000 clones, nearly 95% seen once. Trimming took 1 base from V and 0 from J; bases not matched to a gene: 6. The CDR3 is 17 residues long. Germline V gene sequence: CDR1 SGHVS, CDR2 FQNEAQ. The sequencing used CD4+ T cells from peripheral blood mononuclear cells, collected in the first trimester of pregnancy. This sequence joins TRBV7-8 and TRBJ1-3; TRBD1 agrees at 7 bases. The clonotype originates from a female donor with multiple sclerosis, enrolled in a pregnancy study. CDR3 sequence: CASSLGRGRTSGNTIYF. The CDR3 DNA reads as TGTGCCAGCAGCTTAGGTAGGGGGCGGACCTCTGGAAACACCATATATTTT.